This T cell receptor (beta chain) emerged from a study of blood T cell repertoires in COVID-19. In the study overall: Samples taken during acute and convalescent COVID-19 were collected in the United States, Italy and Spain. The cDNA or gDNA used as material had been derived from T cells, B-cell-depleted T cells, or PBMCs.

During active infection, Seattle patients enrolled and were then monitored through disease. In the original workflow: Reference gene primer amplification in the assay estimated nucleated cell counts. TCRdb's table, derived via immunoSEQ multiplex PCR, lists solely in-frame clones and lacks some. V and J calls and clone size are copied from that table; D and trimming were computed from the DNA. The sample holds fewer than 350,000 clones; 85% to 90% are singletons and the top ten take more than 10%. The CDR3 totals 17 residues. Germline assignment: CDR1 SGHVS and CDR2 FQNEAQ. The junction had 9 bases not matched to a gene; V was cut back by 0 bases and J by 5 bases.

The TCR sequence derives from a woman aged 25 to 39 with COVID-19, enrolled during active disease. The rearrangement uses TRBV7-8 and TRBJ2-3, with 9 bases lining up with TRBD1. The sequenced sample was peripheral blood. The DNA for the CDR3 is TGTGCCAGCAGCTTAGCGCCCGGGACAGGGCGGGTAGATACGCAGTATTTT. It specifies CASSLAPGTGRVDTQYF.